Listed below are T cell receptor beta chains from one sample, sequenced in a study of cytomegalovirus exposure and HLA in healthy donors. Clones were read by immunoSEQ multiplex PCR, and TCRdb kept only the in-frame ones, dropping some. Seen in this sample are some 140,000 clones; the ten most common clones hold 2%. Specimen: PBMCs. All receptors come from an older woman in good health and CMV-seronegative. Each CDR3 is given with its conserved first and last residue. The order of the fields is J gene, V gene, D gene, CDR3 protein, CDR3 DNA. The D gene is left open where the match is weak.

>TRBJ1-3|TRBV4-1|.
CASSQGSGSSGNTIYF
TGCGCCAGCAGCCAAGGGTCGGGGAGCTCTGGAAACACCATATATTTT
>TRBJ2-7|TRBV25-1|TRBD2
CASSEDGTLAGVSYEQYF
TGTGCCAGCAGTGAGGATGGGACCCTAGCGGGAGTCTCCTACGAGCAGTACTTC
>TRBJ2-3|TRBV4-1|.
CASSQLGGPPPYTDTQYF
TGCGCCAGCAGCCAGTTAGGGGGACCCCCTCCTTACACAGATACGCAGTATTTT
>TRBJ1-5|TRBV6-6|.
CASSHRGGVGQPQHF
TGTGCCAGCAGCCATAGAGGAGGAGTCGGGCAGCCCCAGCATTTT
>TRBJ1-2|TRBV4-1|.
CASSHDFRAGIYGYTF
TGCGCCAGCAGCCATGATTTTAGGGCGGGAATATATGGCTACACCTTC
>TRBJ2-5|TRBV9|.
CASSVAAGEETQYF
TGTGCCAGCAGCGTAGCGGCAGGGGAAGAGACCCAGTACTTC
>TRBJ1-5|TRBV4-1|.
CASSQDPGGPQHF
TGCGCCAGCAGCCAAGATCCCGGGGGGCCCCAGCATTTT
>TRBJ2-1|TRBV29-1|.
CSVEPGSNYVDEQFF
TGCAGCGTCGAGCCCGGGAGCAACTATGTAGATGAGCAGTTCTTC
>TRBJ2-3|TRBV5-1|TRBD2
CASSFSGGPSDTQYF
TGCGCCAGCAGCTTCTCGGGGGGGCCGTCAGATACGCAGTATTTT
>TRBJ1-2|TRBV6-6|TRBD1
CASSAGGAINGYTF
TGTGCCAGCAGTGCAGGGGGCGCGATTAATGGCTACACCTTC
>TRBJ1-6|TRBV7-9|TRBD1
CASSPGTGRDSPLHF
TGTGCCAGCAGCCCGGGGACAGGGAGAGATTCACCCCTCCACTTT
>TRBJ1-6|TRBV7-8|.
CASSLVAGANSPLHF
TGTGCCAGCAGCTTAGTGGCAGGGGCAAATTCACCCCTCCACTTT
>TRBJ1-2|TRBV5-6|TRBD1
CASSPGQEYGYTF
TGTGCCAGCAGCCCCGGACAGGAGTATGGCTACACCTTC
>TRBJ2-7|TRBV2|TRBD2
CASTAGTSGYEQYF
TGTGCCAGCACAGCAGGGACTAGCGGCTACGAGCAGTACTTC
>TRBJ2-6|TRBV30|.
CAWGTPGSGANVLTF
TGTGCCTGGGGAACCCCAGGGTCAGGGGCCAACGTCCTGACTTTC
>TRBJ1-1|TRBV21-1|.
CASSKGEGDTEAFF
TGTGCCAGCAGCAAAGGTGAGGGGGACACTGAAGCTTTCTTT
>TRBJ2-3|TRBV6-1|.
CASSGGPASTDTQYF
TGTGCCAGCAGCGGTGGGCCGGCTAGCACAGATACGCAGTATTTT
>TRBJ2-7|TRBV2|TRBD2
CASRDIGTSGAYEQYF
TGTGCCAGCAGAGATATCGGGACTAGCGGGGCCTACGAGCAGTACTTC
>TRBJ2-1|TRBV4-1|TRBD2
CASRTPGTSAYNEQFF
TGCGCCAGCAGAACGCCCGGGACTAGCGCTTACAATGAGCAGTTCTTC
>TRBJ1-1|TRBV19|.
CASSIGAANTEAFF
TGTGCCAGTAGTATAGGGGCCGCTAACACTGAAGCTTTCTTT
>TRBJ2-7|TRBV9|TRBD2
CASSPGGVKGYEQYF
TGTGCCAGCAGCCCGGGGGGGGTTAAGGGCTACGAGCAGTACTTC
>TRBJ2-7|TRBV4-2|TRBD2
CASSQAGVGRPDYEQYF
TGTGCCAGCAGCCAAGCTGGAGTCGGGAGGCCCGACTACGAGCAGTACTTC
>TRBJ2-5|TRBV11-2|.
CASSLLWLAGTETQYF
TGTGCCAGCAGCTTATTGTGGTTGGCAGGCACAGAGACCCAGTACTTC
>TRBJ2-2|TRBV4-2|TRBD2
CASSQLAGNTGELFF
TGTGCCAGCAGCCAACTAGCGGGTAACACCGGGGAGCTGTTTTTT
>TRBJ2-5|TRBV5-1|TRBD1
CASSWDRGYQETQYF
TGCGCCAGCAGCTGGGACAGGGGTTACCAAGAGACCCAGTACTTC
>TRBJ2-3|TRBV27|TRBD2
CASSLTSGIFTDTQYF
TGTGCCAGCAGTTTGACTAGCGGGATTTTTACAGATACGCAGTATTTT
>TRBJ2-7|TRBV2|.
CATNAFGTFVNEQYF
TGTGCCACTAACGCGTTTGGGACATTTGTGAACGAGCAGTACTTC
>TRBJ1-1|TRBV5-1|.
CASSPTGNTEAFF
TGCGCCAGCAGCCCGACGGGGAACACTGAAGCTTTCTTT
>TRBJ1-1|TRBV6-5|.
CASTELAGGDTEAFF
TGTGCCAGCACCGAACTCGCCGGGGGGGACACTGAAGCTTTCTTT
>TRBJ2-4|TRBV28|.
CASSFPREAILAKNIQYF
TGTGCCAGCAGTTTCCCCAGGGAGGCTATACTAGCCAAAAACATTCAGTACTTC
>TRBJ1-1|TRBV5-1|.
CASSLNDRNTEAFF
TGCGCCAGCAGCTTGAACGACAGAAACACTGAAGCTTTCTTT
>TRBJ1-1|TRBV6-5|.
CASSYLRNTEAFF
TGTGCCAGCAGTTACCTCCGGAACACTGAAGCTTTCTTT
>TRBJ2-6|TRBV19|TRBD2
CASSPQGTSGRSGANILTF
TGTGCCAGTAGTCCACAGGGGACTAGCGGGAGGTCTGGGGCCAACATCCTGACTTTC
>TRBJ2-2|TRBV5-4|TRBD2
CASSLDGAGGVNTGELFF
TGTGCCAGCAGCTTGGACGGGGCGGGAGGGGTAAACACCGGGGAGCTGTTTTTT
>TRBJ1-5|TRBV9|.
CASQEGRKPQHF
TGTGCCAGCCAGGAGGGGAGGAAGCCCCAGCATTTT
>TRBJ1-5|TRBV6-6|.
CASNPGGFGNQPQHF
TGTGCCAGCAACCCAGGAGGGTTCGGCAATCAGCCCCAGCATTTT
>TRBJ2-3|TRBV27|TRBD2
CASRLADRGTQYF
TGTGCCAGCAGGCTAGCGGATAGGGGTACGCAGTATTTT
>TRBJ1-1|TRBV19|.
CASSIREERCEAFF
TGTGCCAGTAGTATCAGGGAGGAGAGGTGTGAAGCTTTCTTT
>TRBJ2-7|TRBV15|.
CATSYGYEQYF
TGTGCCACCAGCTACGGCTACGAGCAGTACTTC